This record covers a single TCR beta chain. Random-hexamer reverse transcription was applied to roughly 0.5 to 1 ug RNA. MiXCR, run by TCRdb on the immunoSEQ multiplex PCR reads, gives a single entry per CDR3 protein. The data hold about 160,000 distinct CDR3 sequences, with 92% observed a single time. This specimen comes from a study of CD8 T cells in Susac syndrome. This TCR came from a human donor in good health. The source material was CD4+ T cells from PBMCs.

The CDR3 nucleotides are TGCAGTGCTAGAGAACACCACGCATTAGCTTTCTTT. Protein product: CSAREHHALAFF. This rearrangement joins TRBV20-1 to TRBJ1-1; D is unclear. This CDR3 has 12 amino acids. V lost 0 bases and J lost 10, with 12 bases in between. Germline loops: CDR1 DFQATT, CDR2 SNEGSKA (reference sequence).